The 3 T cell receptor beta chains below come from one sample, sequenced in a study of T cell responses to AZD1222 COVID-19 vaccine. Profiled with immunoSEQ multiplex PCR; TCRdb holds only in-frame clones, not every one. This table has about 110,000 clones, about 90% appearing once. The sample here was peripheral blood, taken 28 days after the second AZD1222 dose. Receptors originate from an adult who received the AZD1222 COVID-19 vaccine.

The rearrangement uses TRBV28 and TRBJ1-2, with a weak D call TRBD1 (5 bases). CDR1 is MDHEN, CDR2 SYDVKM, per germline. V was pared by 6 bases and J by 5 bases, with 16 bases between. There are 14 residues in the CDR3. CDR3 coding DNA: TGTGCCAGCAGCTCGGGGCCATCTTTTTATGGCTACACCTTC. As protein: CASSSGPSFYGYTF.

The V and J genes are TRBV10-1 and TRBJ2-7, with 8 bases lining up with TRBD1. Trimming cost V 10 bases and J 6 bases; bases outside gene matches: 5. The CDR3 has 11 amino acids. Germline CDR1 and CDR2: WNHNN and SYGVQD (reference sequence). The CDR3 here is CANTDRAEQYF. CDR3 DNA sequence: TGCGCCAACACGGACAGGGCCGAGCAGTACTTC.

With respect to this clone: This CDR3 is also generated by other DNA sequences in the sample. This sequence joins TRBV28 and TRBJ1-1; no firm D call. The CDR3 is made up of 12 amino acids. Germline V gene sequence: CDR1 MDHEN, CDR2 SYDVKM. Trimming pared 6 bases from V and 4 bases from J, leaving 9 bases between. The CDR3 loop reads CASSHGGTEAFF. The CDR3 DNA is TGTGCCAGCAGCCACGGAGGCACTGAAGCTTTCTTT.